One sample yielded the 5 T cell receptor beta chains listed below, sequenced in a study of cytomegalovirus exposure and HLA in healthy donors. Using immunoSEQ multiplex PCR, the repertoire was profiled, and TCRdb retains in-frame clones only, with some absent. The data hold 110,000 to 150,000 clones, with about 86% observed a single time. The sequenced sample was PBMCs. The receptors were sampled from a young man in good health and CMV-seronegative.

This chain links TRBV5-6 with TRBJ1-2; D is unresolved. The CDR3 loop spans 13 amino acids. The germline gives CDR1 SGHDT, CDR2 YYEEEE. V dropped 1 base and J dropped 6 bases, with 10 bases sitting between them. CDR3 residues: CASSLILANGYTF. CDR3 DNA sequence: TGTGCCAGCAGCTTGATATTGGCAAATGGCTACACCTTC.

CDR3 nucleotide sequence: TGTGCCAGCTCGCCTACACTCCGGGACAGGGGTAATGAGCAGTTCTTC. Its translation: CASSPTLRDRGNEQFF. The J gene is TRBJ2-1, the V gene TRBV18; 10 bases fit TRBD1. The V segment lost 6 bases and the J segment 7 bases; nucleotides outside the gene matches: 12. In germline, CDR1 is KGHSH, CDR2 LQKENI. CDR3 length equals 16 residues.

In nucleotides, the CDR3 is TGTGCCAGCAGGACACAGGGGGGGACAACTAATGAAAAACTGTTTTTT. It codes for CASRTQGGTTNEKLFF. V usage is TRBV27 and J usage is TRBJ1-4; 8 positions match TRBD1. Germline V CDR1 and CDR2: MNHEY, SMNVEV (reference sequence). The junction had 6 bases not matched to a gene; V was cut back by 6 bases and J by 0 bases. The CDR3 contains 16 residues.

This chain links TRBV19 with TRBJ1-5; D is unresolved. V was cut by 6 bases and J by 0 bases, with 12 bases left in between. Germline CDR1 LNHDA, CDR2 SQIVND (reference sequence). The CDR3 contains 15 residues. The CDR3 protein is CASSSGSYSNQPQHF. DNA of the CDR3: TGTGCCAGTAGCAGCGGTTCTTATAGCAATCAGCCCCAGCATTTT.

The chain links TRBV5-1 to TRBJ2-1, with D hard to call. Germline V lookup: CDR1 SGHRS, CDR2 YFSETQ. CDR3 size: 16 residues. V lost 4 bases and J lost 7, with 21 bases in between. The CDR3 here is CASSPPLGSVGNEQFF. In nucleotides, the CDR3 is TGCGCCAGCAGCCCCCCTCTCGGATCCGTCGGGAATGAGCAGTTCTTC.